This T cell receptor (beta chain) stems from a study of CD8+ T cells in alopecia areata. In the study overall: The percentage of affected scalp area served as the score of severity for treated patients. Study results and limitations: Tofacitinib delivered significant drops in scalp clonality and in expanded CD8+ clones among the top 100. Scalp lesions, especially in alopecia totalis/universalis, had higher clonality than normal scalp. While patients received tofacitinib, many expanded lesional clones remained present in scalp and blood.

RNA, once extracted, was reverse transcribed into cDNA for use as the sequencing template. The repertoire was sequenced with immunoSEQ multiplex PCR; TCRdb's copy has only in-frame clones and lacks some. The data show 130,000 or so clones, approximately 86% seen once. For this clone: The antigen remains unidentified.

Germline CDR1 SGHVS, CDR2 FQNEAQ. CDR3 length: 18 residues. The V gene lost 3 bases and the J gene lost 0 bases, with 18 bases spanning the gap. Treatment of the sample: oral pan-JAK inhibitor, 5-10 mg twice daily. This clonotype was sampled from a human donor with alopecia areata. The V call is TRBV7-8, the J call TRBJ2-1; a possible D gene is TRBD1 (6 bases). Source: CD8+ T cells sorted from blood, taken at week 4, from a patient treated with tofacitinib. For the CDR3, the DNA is TGTGCCAGCAGCTTCTACATAATACAGGGTAGCTCCTACAATGAGCAGTTCTTC. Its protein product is CASSFYIIQGSSYNEQFF.